The rows below give T cell receptor beta chains drawn from one sample of a study of T-cell reconstitution after alpha-beta-depleted transplantation in children. One entry per CDR3 protein, called by TCRdb with MiXCR from the PCR reads. Seen here are about 580,000 distinct CDR3 sequences, over 25% observed once, and the top ten hold less than 40%. The sequencing here drew on PBMCs, taken before TCRalphabeta/CD19-depleted stem cell transplant. The receptors were gathered from a boy under two years old with Wiskott-Aldrich syndrome, due to receive a stem cell transplant. CDR3s include the opening cysteine and the closing phenylalanine or tryptophan. Fields, in order: J gene, D gene, V gene, clone size, CDR3 protein, CDR3 DNA. D genes are given only for firm matches. Some rows mark clone size as missing; the rest say once, few, many or name a class of expanded clone.

>TRBJ1-5|TRBD1|TRBV7-2|-
CASSSARDRGLGNQPQHF
TGTGCCAGCAGCTCAGCCCGGGACAGGGGTTTGGGCAATCAGCCCCAGCATTTT
>TRBJ2-1|TRBD1|TRBV12-3/TRBV12-4|-
CASSPRTGGVLSHNEQFF
TGTGCCAGCAGTCCTAGGACAGGGGGCGTTCTTAGTCACAATGAGCAGTTCTTC
>TRBJ2-5|TRBD2|TRBV29-1|few
CSVGLAGKETQYF
TGCAGCGTTGGTCTAGCGGGAAAAGAGACCCAGTACTTC
>TRBJ2-1|-|TRBV5-1|-
CASTIRTGYNEQFF
TGCGCCAGCACCATCCGGACCGGTTACAATGAGCAGTTCTTC
>TRBJ1-1|-|TRBV11-2|once
CASSFPRATEAFF
TGTGCCAGCAGCTTTCCACGGGCCACTGAAGCTTTCTTT
>TRBJ2-1|-|TRBV2|-
CASSGRGSNEQFF
TGTGCCAGCAGTGGTCGGGGCTCCAATGAGCAGTTCTTC
>TRBJ2-3|TRBD2|TRBV11-2|-
CASSLGRLAGSVTDTQYF
TGTGCCAGCAGCTTAGGTAGACTAGCGGGATCGGTGACAGATACGCAGTATTTT
>TRBJ2-3|-|TRBV20-1|few
CSASVVTDTQYF
TGCAGTGCTAGCGTGGTCACAGATACGCAGTATTTT
>TRBJ2-5|TRBD2|TRBV27|few
CASRLAGGSQETQYF
TGTGCCAGCAGACTAGCGGGAGGATCTCAAGAGACCCAGTACTTC
>TRBJ2-1|TRBD2|TRBV5-1|-
CASSLALAGAGNEQFF
TGCGCCAGCAGCTTGGCGTTAGCGGGAGCGGGGAATGAGCAGTTCTTC
>TRBJ1-2|TRBD1|TRBV20-1|-
CSARDVTGVNNYGYTF
TGCAGTGCTAGAGATGTAACAGGGGTGAATAACTATGGCTACACCTTC
>TRBJ2-5|TRBD2|TRBV12-3/TRBV12-4|few
CASSILAGGETQYF
TGTGCCAGCAGTATTCTGGCGGGAGGGGAGACCCAGTACTTC
>TRBJ1-5|-|TRBV27|-
CASSQGPWQPQHF
TGTGCCAGCAGCCAGGGGCCGTGGCAGCCCCAGCATTTT
>TRBJ2-1|TRBD2|TRBV7-2|few
CASSLMVGGPVEQFF
TGTGCCAGCAGCTTAATGGTGGGAGGGCCGGTTGAGCAGTTCTTC
>TRBJ2-3|-|TRBV5-1|-
CASSLKLRDPSTDTQYF
TGCGCCAGCAGCTTGAAGTTGCGGGATCCTAGCACAGATACGCAGTATTTT
>TRBJ1-4|-|TRBV5-1|-
CASGSSGAINEKLFF
TGCGCCAGCGGTTCCTCAGGGGCGATAAATGAAAAACTGTTTTTT
>TRBJ2-3|-|TRBV20-1|-
CSARGLRADTQYF
TGCAGTGCTAGAGGACTAAGGGCCGATACGCAGTATTTT
>TRBJ2-1|-|TRBV12-3/TRBV12-4|few
CASSLTVHNEQFF
TGTGCCAGCAGTTTAACTGTCCACAATGAGCAGTTCTTC
>TRBJ2-3|TRBD2|TRBV5-1|many
CASSLGLAGGPSTDTQYF
TGCGCCAGCAGCTTGGGCCTAGCGGGAGGCCCTAGCACAGATACGCAGTATTTT
>TRBJ2-2|TRBD2|TRBV27|few
CASSFLAVANTGELFF
TGTGCCAGCAGTTTTCTAGCGGTCGCGAACACCGGGGAGCTGTTTTTT
>TRBJ2-1|-|TRBV5-1|few
CASSLGWTVPNEQFF
TGCGCCAGCAGCTTGGGGTGGACGGTACCTAATGAGCAGTTCTTC
>TRBJ2-7|-|TRBV27|-
CASSFGHGPYEQYF
TGTGCCAGCAGTTTCGGCCATGGGCCCTACGAGCAGTACTTC
>TRBJ2-2|-|TRBV12-3/TRBV12-4|-
CASSLDRGRGSGTGELFF
TGTGCCAGCAGTTTAGACAGGGGTCGGGGGTCGGGCACCGGGGAGCTGTTTTTT
>TRBJ2-7|-|TRBV28|few
CAPGRRVPSYEQYF
TGTGCTCCCGGCAGGCGGGTCCCCTCCTACGAGCAGTACTTC
>TRBJ2-1|-|TRBV12-3/TRBV12-4|few
CASSLGWGREQFF
TGTGCCAGCAGTTTAGGTTGGGGTCGCGAGCAGTTCTTC
>TRBJ2-7|TRBD2|TRBV5-1|few
CASSLGLLRGRPTYEQYF
TGCGCCAGCAGCCTGGGACTTCTTCGCGGGAGGCCCACCTACGAGCAGTACTTC
>TRBJ2-3|TRBD2|TRBV14|-
CASSQDRPGGPSYTQYF
TGTGCCAGCAGCCAAGATAGGCCGGGAGGGCCGTCTTATACGCAGTATTTT
>TRBJ2-1|TRBD2|TRBV12-3/TRBV12-4|-
CASSPSGLVDNEQFF
TGTGCCAGCAGTCCCTCGGGACTAGTAGACAATGAGCAGTTCTTC
>TRBJ2-1|TRBD2|TRBV5-1|-
CASSWGLAGVVYNEQFF
TGCGCCAGCAGCTGGGGACTAGCGGGAGTCGTCTACAATGAGCAGTTCTTC
>TRBJ1-1|TRBD1|TRBV28|-
CASTSDREAFF
TGTGCCAGCACCTCGGACAGGGAAGCTTTCTTT
>TRBJ1-1|-|TRBV10-3|few
CAISGKGEAFF
TGTGCCATCAGTGGGAAGGGTGAAGCTTTCTTT
>TRBJ1-2|-|TRBV15|few
CATSRDLGNYGYTF
TGTGCCACCAGCAGAGATTTGGGGAACTATGGCTACACCTTC
>TRBJ2-3|-|TRBV5-5|-
CASSLVNGRDSSTDTQYF
TGTGCCAGCAGCTTGGTGAACGGGCGGGACTCAAGCACAGATACGCAGTATTTT
>TRBJ2-1|TRBD2|TRBV5-8|few
CASSLGLASGKNEQFF
TGTGCCAGCAGCTTGGGTTTGGCTAGCGGTAAGAATGAGCAGTTCTTC
>TRBJ2-1|-|TRBV5-1|-
CASSFDGGVYNEQFF
TGCGCCAGCAGCTTCGACGGTGGGGTTTACAATGAGCAGTTCTTC
>TRBJ1-1|-|TRBV12-3/TRBV12-4|few
CASSLITGRGTEAFF
TGTGCCAGCAGTTTAATTACAGGGCGGGGCACTGAAGCTTTCTTT
>TRBJ1-5|-|TRBV10-3|few
CAISAGVGQPQHF
TGTGCCATCAGTGCAGGGGTGGGTCAGCCCCAGCATTTT
>TRBJ1-3|TRBD1|TRBV6-2/TRBV6-3|-
CASSYAGQVSGNTIYF
TGTGCCAGCAGTTACGCTGGACAGGTCTCTGGAAACACCATATATTTT
>TRBJ2-5|TRBD1|TRBV5-1|-
CASSLGQGWETQYF
TGCGCCAGCAGCTTGGGACAGGGGTGGGAGACCCAGTACTTC
>TRBJ2-7|TRBD2|TRBV20-1|-
CGLAGGYEQYF
TGCGGACTAGCGGGAGGTTACGAGCAGTACTTC
>TRBJ1-2|-|TRBV5-5|-
CASSFTQAPGGYTF
TGTGCCAGCAGCTTTACGCAGGCCCCCGGGGGCTACACCTTC
>TRBJ2-5|-|TRBV5-8|-
CASSSTGTYQETQYF
TGTGCCAGCAGCTCGACCGGGACCTATCAAGAGACCCAGTACTTC
>TRBJ2-5|TRBD2|TRBV6-5|few
CASSSPGLVETQYF
TGTGCCAGCAGTTCCCCGGGACTAGTAGAGACCCAGTACTTC
>TRBJ2-1|-|TRBV29-1|few
CSVEDRSGGNEQFF
TGCAGCGTTGAAGATCGATCAGGAGGCAATGAGCAGTTCTTC
>TRBJ2-5|-|TRBV4-1|-
CASSQDLAFPYQETQYF
TGCGCCAGCAGCCAAGATTTAGCCTTTCCCTACCAAGAGACCCAGTACTTC
>TRBJ2-7|TRBD2|TRBV20-1|-
CSALIAGAYDEQYF
TGCAGTGCTCTTATAGCGGGAGCGTACGACGAGCAGTACTTC
>TRBJ2-6|-|TRBV7-2|-
CASSSPSSGANVLTF
TGTGCCAGCAGCTCACCTAGCTCTGGGGCCAACGTCCTGACTTTC
>TRBJ1-1|-|TRBV6-2/TRBV6-3|few
CASSLRVGWTEAFF
TGTGCCAGCAGTTTAAGGGTGGGTTGGACTGAAGCTTTCTTT
>TRBJ2-7|-|TRBV5-1|-
CASSWGTAGTSYEQYF
TGCGCCAGCAGCTGGGGGACCGCGGGGACGTCCTACGAGCAGTACTTC
>TRBJ2-5|TRBD2|TRBV5-6|-
CASSPGLDPQETQYF
TGTGCCAGCAGCCCGGGACTAGATCCCCAAGAGACCCAGTACTTC